A single TCR beta chain is shown here with its context. The antigen is not known. TCRdb's table, derived via immunoSEQ multiplex PCR, lists solely in-frame clones and lacks some. The sample shows over 35,000 clones, approximately 84% of them seen only once. Stated time point: week 23, last vaccination. Doses comprised 300 ug of mutant IDH1 20-mer peptide each, plus topical imiquimod. This sample is part of a study of a mutant IDH1 vaccine in newly diagnosed glioma. The CDR3 loop spans 12 amino acids. The V gene's germline CDR1 is WSHSY and CDR2 SAAADI. With 8 bases removed from V and 9 bases from J, the gap between germline ends came to 14 bases.

The source of this sequence is a woman under 30 with glioma. Some clones in this sample may be carry-over from other donors' samples. J is TRBJ2-1 and V is TRBV10-2; D is ambiguous. Sample: PBMCs, taken from a glioma patient whose treatment included an IDH1 peptide vaccine. The CDR3 here is CASVPTIGEQFF. CDR3 in DNA: TGCGCCAGCGTTCCCACAATCGGTGAGCAGTTCTTC.